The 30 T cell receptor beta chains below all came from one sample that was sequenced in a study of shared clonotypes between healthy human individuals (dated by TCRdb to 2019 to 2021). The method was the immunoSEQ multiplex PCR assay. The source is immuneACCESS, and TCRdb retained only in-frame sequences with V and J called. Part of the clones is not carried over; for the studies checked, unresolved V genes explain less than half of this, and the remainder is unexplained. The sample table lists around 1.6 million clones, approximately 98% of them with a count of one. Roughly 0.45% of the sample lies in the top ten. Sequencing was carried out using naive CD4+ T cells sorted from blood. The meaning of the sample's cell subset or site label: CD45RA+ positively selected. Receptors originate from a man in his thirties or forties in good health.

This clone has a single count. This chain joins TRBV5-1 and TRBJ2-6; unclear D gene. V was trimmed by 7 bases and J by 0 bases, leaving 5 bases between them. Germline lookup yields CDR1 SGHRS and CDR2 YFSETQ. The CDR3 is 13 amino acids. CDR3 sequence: CASGDSGANVLTF. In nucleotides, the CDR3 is TGCGCCAGCGGGGACTCTGGGGCCAACGTCCTGACTTTC.

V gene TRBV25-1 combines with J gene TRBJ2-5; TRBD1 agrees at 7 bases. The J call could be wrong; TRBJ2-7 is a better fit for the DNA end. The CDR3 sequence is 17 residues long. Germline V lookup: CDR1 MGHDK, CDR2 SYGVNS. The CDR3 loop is CASSESRGGVRPYEQYF. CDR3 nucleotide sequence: TGTGCCAGCAGTGAGTCTAGAGGGGGCGTACGTCCCTACGAGCAGTACTTC.

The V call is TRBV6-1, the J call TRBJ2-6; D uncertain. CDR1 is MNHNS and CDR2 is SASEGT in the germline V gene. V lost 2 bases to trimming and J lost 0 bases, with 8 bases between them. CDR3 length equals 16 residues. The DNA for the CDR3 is TGTGCCAGCAGTGAAAGGGCAGCCTCTGGGGCCAACGTCCTGACTTTC. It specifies CASSERAASGANVLTF.

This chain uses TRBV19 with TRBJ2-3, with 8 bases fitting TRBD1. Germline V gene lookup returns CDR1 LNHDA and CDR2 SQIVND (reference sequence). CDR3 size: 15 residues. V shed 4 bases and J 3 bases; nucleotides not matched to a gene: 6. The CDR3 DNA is TGTGCCAGTAGTAAACAGGGGGTTAAGACAGATACGCAGTATTTT. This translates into CASSKQGVKTDTQYF. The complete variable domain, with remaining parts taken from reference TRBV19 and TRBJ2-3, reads DGGITQSPKYLFRKEGQNVTLSCEQNLNHDAMYWYRQDPGQGLRLIYYSQIVNDFQKGDIAEGYSVSREKKESFPLTVTSAQKNPTAFYLCASSKQGVKTDTQYFGPGTRLTVL.

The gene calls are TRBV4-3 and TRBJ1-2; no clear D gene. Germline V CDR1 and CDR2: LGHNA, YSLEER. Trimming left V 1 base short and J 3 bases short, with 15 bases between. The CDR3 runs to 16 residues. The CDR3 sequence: CASSQGRVKRDYGYTF. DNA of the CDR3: TGCGCCAGCAGCCAAGGGCGGGTAAAACGGGACTATGGCTACACCTTC.

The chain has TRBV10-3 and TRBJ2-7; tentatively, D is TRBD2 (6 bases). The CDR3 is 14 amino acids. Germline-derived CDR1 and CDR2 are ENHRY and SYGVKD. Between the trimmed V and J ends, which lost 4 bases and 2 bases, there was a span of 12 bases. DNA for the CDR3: TGTGCCATCAGTGTAGTACCGGGGGCCTACGAGCAGTACTTC. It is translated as CAISVVPGAYEQYF.

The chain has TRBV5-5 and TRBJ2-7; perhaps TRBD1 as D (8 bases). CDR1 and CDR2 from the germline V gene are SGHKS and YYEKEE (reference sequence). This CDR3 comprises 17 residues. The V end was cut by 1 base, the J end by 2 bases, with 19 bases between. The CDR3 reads CASSLSVGGTGAYEQYF. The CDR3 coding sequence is TGTGCCAGCAGCTTGAGCGTCGGGGGGACAGGAGCCTACGAGCAGTACTTC.

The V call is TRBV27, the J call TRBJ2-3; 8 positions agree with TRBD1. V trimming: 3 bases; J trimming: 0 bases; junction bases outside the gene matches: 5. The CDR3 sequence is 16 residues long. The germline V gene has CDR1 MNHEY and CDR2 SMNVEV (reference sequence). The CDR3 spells CASSFRRQGSTDTQYF. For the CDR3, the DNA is TGTGCCAGCAGTTTTAGGAGACAGGGGAGCACAGATACGCAGTATTTT.

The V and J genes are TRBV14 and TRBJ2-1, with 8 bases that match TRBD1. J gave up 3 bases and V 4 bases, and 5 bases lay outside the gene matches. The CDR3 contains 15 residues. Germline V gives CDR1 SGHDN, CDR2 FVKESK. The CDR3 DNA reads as TGTGCCAGCAGCCCCAGGGGGCTTCACTACAATGAGCAGTTCTTC. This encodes CASSPRGLHYNEQFF.

DNA of the CDR3: TGTGCCAGCAGTTACCGCCGGGGACAGCCCCAGCATTTT. It translates to CASSYRRGQPQHF. This chain uses TRBV6-5 with TRBJ1-5; D ambiguous. This CDR3 comprises 13 residues. CDR1 is MNHEY, CDR2 SVGAGI, per germline. The ends were cut back, 2 bases at V and 7 bases at J, with 9 bases in the middle.

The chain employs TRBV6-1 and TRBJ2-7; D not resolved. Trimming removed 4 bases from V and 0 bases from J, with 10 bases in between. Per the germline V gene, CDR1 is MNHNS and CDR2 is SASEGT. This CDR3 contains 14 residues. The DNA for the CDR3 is TGTGCCAGCAGTGGCCACCAGAGCTCCTACGAGCAGTACTTC. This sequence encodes CASSGHQSSYEQYF.

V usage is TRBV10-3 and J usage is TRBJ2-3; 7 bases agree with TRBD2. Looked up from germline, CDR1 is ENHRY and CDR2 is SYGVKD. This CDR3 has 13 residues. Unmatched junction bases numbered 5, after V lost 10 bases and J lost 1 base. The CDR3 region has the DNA TGTGCCACGCAGCTAGCGGGCACAGATACGCAGTATTTT. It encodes CATQLAGTDTQYF.

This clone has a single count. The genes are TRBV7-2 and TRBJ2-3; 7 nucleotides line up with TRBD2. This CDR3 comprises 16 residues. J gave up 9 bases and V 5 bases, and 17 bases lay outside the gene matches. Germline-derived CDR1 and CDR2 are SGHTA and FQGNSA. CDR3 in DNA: TGTGCCAGCAGCCAGGGAGGGCTAGCCCCCCTAGGAACGCAGTATTTT. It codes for CASSQGGLAPLGTQYF.

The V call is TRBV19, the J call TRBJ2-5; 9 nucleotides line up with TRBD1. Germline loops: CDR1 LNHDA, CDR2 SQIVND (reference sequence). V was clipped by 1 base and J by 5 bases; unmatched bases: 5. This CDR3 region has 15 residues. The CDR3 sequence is CASSIGNRGLETQYF. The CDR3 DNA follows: TGTGCCAGTAGTATAGGGAACAGGGGGCTGGAGACCCAGTACTTC.

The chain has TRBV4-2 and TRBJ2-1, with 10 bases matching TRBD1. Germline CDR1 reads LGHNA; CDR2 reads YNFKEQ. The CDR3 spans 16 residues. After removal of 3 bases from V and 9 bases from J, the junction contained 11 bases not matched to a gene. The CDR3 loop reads CASSQPGQGRGSEQFF. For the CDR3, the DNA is TGTGCCAGCAGCCAGCCGGGACAGGGGCGGGGTAGTGAGCAGTTCTTC.

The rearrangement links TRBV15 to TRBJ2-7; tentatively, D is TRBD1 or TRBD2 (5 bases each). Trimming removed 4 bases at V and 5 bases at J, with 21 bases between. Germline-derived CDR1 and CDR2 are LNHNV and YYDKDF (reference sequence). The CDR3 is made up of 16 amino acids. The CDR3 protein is CATSTGPAARANEQYF. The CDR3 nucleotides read TGTGCCACCAGCACGGGACCAGCAGCGAGGGCGAACGAGCAGTACTTC.

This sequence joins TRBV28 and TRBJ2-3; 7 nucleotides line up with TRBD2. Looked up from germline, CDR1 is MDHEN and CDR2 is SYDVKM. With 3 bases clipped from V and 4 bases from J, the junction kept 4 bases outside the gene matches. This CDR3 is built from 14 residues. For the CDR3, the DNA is TGTGCCAGCAGTTTCGCGGGAGTGGCAGATACGCAGTATTTT. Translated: CASSFAGVADTQYF.

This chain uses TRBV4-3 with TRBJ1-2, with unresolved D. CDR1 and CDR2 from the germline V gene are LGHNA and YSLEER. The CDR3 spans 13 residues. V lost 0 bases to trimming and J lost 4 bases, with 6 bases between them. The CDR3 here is CASSQDRSYGYTF. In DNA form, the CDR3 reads TGCGCCAGCAGCCAAGATCGGAGCTATGGCTACACCTTC.

CDR3 bases: TGTGCCAGCAGCTACAGGACAGGGGCGAACACTGAAGCTTTCTTT. This translates into CASSYRTGANTEAFF. V usage is TRBV5-4 and J usage is TRBJ1-1, with 9 bases that match TRBD1. The germline gives CDR1 SGHNT, CDR2 YYREEE (reference sequence). V gave up 3 bases and J gave up 1 base; unmatched junction bases: 4. The CDR3 has 15 amino acids.

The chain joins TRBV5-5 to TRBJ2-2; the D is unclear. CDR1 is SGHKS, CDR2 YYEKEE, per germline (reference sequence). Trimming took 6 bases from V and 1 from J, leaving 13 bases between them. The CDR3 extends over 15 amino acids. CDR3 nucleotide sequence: TGTGCCAGCACCGTAGACGGTTGGAACACCGGGGAGCTGTTTTTT. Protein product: CASTVDGWNTGELFF.

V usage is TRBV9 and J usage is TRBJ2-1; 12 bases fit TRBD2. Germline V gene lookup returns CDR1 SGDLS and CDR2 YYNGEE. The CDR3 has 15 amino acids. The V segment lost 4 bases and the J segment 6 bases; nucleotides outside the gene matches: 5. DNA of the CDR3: TGTGCCAGCAGCTCCCGACTAGCGGGAGTCAATGAGCAGTTCTTC. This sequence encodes CASSSRLAGVNEQFF.

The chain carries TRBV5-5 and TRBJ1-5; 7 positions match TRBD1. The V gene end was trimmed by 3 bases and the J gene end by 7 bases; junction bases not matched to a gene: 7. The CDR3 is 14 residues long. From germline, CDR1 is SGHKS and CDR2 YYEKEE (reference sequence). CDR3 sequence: CASSSDRARQPQHF. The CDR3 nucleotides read TGTGCCAGCAGCTCCGACAGGGCGAGGCAGCCCCAGCATTTT.

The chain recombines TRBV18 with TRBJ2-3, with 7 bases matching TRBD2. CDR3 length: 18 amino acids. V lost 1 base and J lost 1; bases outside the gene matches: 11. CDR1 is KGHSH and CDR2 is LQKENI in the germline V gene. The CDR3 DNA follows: TGTGCCAGCTCACCACGGTTGCGGCTAGCGGAGGGCACAGATACGCAGTATTTT. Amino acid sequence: CASSPRLRLAEGTDTQYF. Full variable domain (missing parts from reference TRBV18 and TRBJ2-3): NAGVMQNPRHLVRRRGQEARLRCSPMKGHSHVYWYRQLPEEGLKFMVYLQKENIIDESGMPKERFSAEFPKEGPSILRIQQVVRGDSAAYFCASSPRLRLAEGTDTQYFGPGTRLTVL.

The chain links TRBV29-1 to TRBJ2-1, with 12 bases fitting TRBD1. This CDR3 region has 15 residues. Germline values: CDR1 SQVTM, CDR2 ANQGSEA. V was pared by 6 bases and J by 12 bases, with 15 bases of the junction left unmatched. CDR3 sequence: CSVAKGTGGKMGQFF. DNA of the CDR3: TGCAGCGTAGCCAAGGGGACAGGGGGCAAGATGGGGCAGTTCTTC.

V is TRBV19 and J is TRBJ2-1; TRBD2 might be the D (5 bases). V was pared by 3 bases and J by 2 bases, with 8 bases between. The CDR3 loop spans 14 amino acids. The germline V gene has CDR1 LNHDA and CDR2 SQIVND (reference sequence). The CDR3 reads CASSILGTYNEQFF. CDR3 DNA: TGTGCCAGTAGTATCCTCGGGACCTACAATGAGCAGTTCTTC. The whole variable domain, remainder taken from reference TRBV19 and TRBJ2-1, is DGGITQSPKYLFRKEGQNVTLSCEQNLNHDAMYWYRQDPGQGLRLIYYSQIVNDFQKGDIAEGYSVSREKKESFPLTVTSAQKNPTAFYLCASSILGTYNEQFFGPGTRLTVL.

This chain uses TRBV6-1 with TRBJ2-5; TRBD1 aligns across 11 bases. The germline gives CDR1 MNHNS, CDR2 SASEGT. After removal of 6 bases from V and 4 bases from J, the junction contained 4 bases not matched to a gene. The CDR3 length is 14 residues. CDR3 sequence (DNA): TGTGCCAGCAGGGGACAGGGGGGAGGAGAGACCCAGTACTTC. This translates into CASRGQGGGETQYF.

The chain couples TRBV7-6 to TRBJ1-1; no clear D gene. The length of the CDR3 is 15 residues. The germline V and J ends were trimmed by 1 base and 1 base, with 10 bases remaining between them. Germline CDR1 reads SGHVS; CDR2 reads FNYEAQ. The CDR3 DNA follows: TGTGCCAGCAGCTTAGGAGTGCAGCCGAACACTGAAGCTTTCTTT. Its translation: CASSLGVQPNTEAFF.

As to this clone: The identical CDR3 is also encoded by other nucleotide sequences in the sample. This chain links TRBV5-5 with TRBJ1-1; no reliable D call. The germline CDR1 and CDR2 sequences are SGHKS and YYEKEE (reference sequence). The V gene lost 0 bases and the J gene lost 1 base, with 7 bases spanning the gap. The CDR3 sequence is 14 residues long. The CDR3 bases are TGTGCCAGCAGCTTGGTTCCAGAGAACACTGAAGCTTTCTTT. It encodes CASSLVPENTEAFF.

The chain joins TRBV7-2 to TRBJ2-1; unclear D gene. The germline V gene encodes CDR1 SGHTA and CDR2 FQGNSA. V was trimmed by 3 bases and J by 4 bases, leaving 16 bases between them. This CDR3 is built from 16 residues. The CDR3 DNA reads TGTGCCAGCAGCTTCCGGGCAGGCGCTCTTTACAATGAGCAGTTCTTC. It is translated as CASSFRAGALYNEQFF.

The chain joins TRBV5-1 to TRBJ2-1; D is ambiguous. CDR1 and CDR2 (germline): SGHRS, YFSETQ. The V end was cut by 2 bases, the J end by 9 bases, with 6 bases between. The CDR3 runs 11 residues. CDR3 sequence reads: CASSFRSEQFF. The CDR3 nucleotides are TGCGCCAGCAGCTTTAGGAGTGAGCAGTTCTTC.